These 3 T cell receptor beta chains were all obtained from the same sample, sequenced in a study of T cells expressing NK-cell markers (dated by TCRdb to the early 2020s). Library creation used 5' RACE. Sequencing was performed on an Illumina HiSeq 2000. After the reads were reprocessed by TCRdb, one entry was made per CDR3 protein sequence, with no DNA. The sample has about 550,000 distinct CDR3 sequences on record. Around 4% of the sample is in the top ten clones. The sample was blood T cells: a sorted CD56 or NKG2C T cell subset, CD4+ or CD8+ T cells, or bulk PBMC T cells (not recorded which). The receptors originated from a man aged 18 to 29 in good health. Donor details come from another sample of the same person, matched by shared clones.

The chain uses TRBV11-2 and TRBJ2-7; as DNA is missing, the TRBD2 call by TCRdb cannot be tested. The CDR3 loop spans 12 amino acids. Germline values: CDR1 SGHAT, CDR2 FQNNGV. The chain's CDR3 is CASSNFPLEQYF. The full variable domain, in which reference TRBV11-2 and TRBJ2-7 provide the parts outside the CDR3, is EAGVAQSPRYKIIEKRQSVAFWCNPISGHATLYWYQQILGQGPKLLIQFQNNGVVDDSQLPKDRFSAERLKGVDSTLKIQPAKLEDSAVYLCASSNFPLEQYFGPGTRLTVT.

V and J are TRBV12-3 or TRBV12-4 and TRBJ1-2. The length of the CDR3 is 15 residues. The CDR3 sequence is CASSPMTRANYGYTF.

This chain joins TRBV7-2 and TRBJ2-3; TCRdb names TRBD1, which stays unverified in the absence of DNA. CDR3 length equals 16 residues. Germline V gene sequence: CDR1 SGHTA, CDR2 FQGNSA. The chain's CDR3 is CASSLNGPLIVNTQYF.